This T cell receptor beta chain comes out of a study of CD8 T cells in ankylosing spondylitis. Study-wide results and limits: Reports say disease-linked clones showed up significantly more in matched ankylosing spondylitis synovial fluid. Past research had described some motif variants in reactive arthritis synovial fluid and blood. Disease-linked clones were found to be CD8+ and relatively rare in peripheral blood. Among TCR beta sequences, a motif of several highly homologous variants appeared characteristic of ankylosing spondylitis blood.

Trimming left V 4 bases short and J 3 bases short, with 16 bases between. The CDR3 loop spans 16 amino acids. Germline V gene sequence: CDR1 LGHDT, CDR2 YNNKEL (reference sequence). With regard to this clonotype: Its antigen is unidentified.

Molecular-barcoded quantitative 5'-RACE produced these TCR beta libraries. TCRdb used MiXCR to reprocess the 5' RACE reads, holding one entry per CDR3 protein. The sample comprises around 440,000 distinct CDR3 sequences, under 20% of which are singletons, and around 0.92% rests with the top ten. The TCR originated in a male donor with ankylosing spondylitis. Sequenced input: blood, either unsorted or a sorted T cell fraction (not recorded which). The chain couples TRBV3-1 to TRBJ2-1, with D possibly TRBD2 on 6 matching bases. The CDR3 region is CASSLRRDGHYNEQFF. The CDR3 coding sequence is TGTGCCAGCAGCCTTAGGCGGGACGGACACTACAATGAGCAGTTCTTC.